The entry that follows covers one TCR beta chain sequence. Per the authors' pipeline: Scientists estimated how many nucleated cells there were by amplifying reference gene primers. The data were produced by immunoSEQ multiplex PCR, yet TCRdb's version contains in-frame clones alone and is incomplete. V and J calls and clone size are those listed in that table; D and trimming were worked out from the DNA. This sample has hundreds of thousands of clones, with around 87% found just once. The source of the sample is a study of blood T cell repertoires in COVID-19. This CDR3 spans 14 amino acids. CDR1 and CDR2 (germline): SGHKS, YYEKEE (reference sequence). Trimming removed 2 bases at V and 4 bases at J, with 13 bases between.

V gene TRBV5-5 combines with J gene TRBJ2-7, with TRBD1 as a possible D gene (5 bases). This sequence originates from a man aged 18-30 years with active or convalescent COVID-19. The specimen sequenced was peripheral blood. The CDR3 nucleotides are TGTGCCAGCAGCTTTGCTCAGGGAAGGTACGAGCAGTACTTC. Its protein is CASSFAQGRYEQYF.